Below are 13 T cell receptor beta chains sequenced from a single sample in a study of blood T cell repertoires in COVID-19. Data came from immunoSEQ multiplex PCR; TCRdb stores just in-frame clones and leaves some out. The sample yields about 170,000 clones, approximately 84% seen once. Material: PBMCs or T cells enriched from blood (not recorded which). All receptors come from a human donor with acute COVID-19. The donor label of this sample is uncertain.

The chain joins TRBV11-2 to TRBJ1-1, with a weak D call TRBD1 (5 bases). This CDR3 has 15 amino acids. Germline-derived CDR1 and CDR2 are SGHAT and FQNNGV. V was shortened by 0 bases and J by 4 bases, with 12 bases between the two germline ends. This CDR3 reads CASSLDGGGTTEAFF. CDR3 DNA sequence: TGTGCCAGCAGCTTAGACGGGGGTGGGACCACTGAAGCTTTCTTT. The full variable domain, with the rest looked up from reference TRBV11-2 and TRBJ1-1, is EAGVAQSPRYKIIEKRQSVAFWCNPISGHATLYWYQQILGQGPKLLIQFQNNGVVDDSQLPKDRFSAERLKGVDSTLKIQPAKLEDSAVYLCASSLDGGGTTEAFFGQGTRLTVV.

V and J are TRBV6-2 or TRBV6-3 and TRBJ2-7; tentative D call: TRBD1 (5 bases). Per the germline V gene, CDR1 is MNHEY and CDR2 is SVGEGT. Deletions cut 4 bases from V and 5 bases from J, with 12 bases between. This CDR3 contains 13 residues. The CDR3: CASSSPGPNEQYF. The DNA of the CDR3 is TGTGCCAGCAGTTCACCAGGGCCCAACGAGCAGTACTTC.

This sequence joins TRBV19 and TRBJ1-5, with D hard to call. Looked up from germline, CDR1 is LNHDA and CDR2 is SQIVND (reference sequence). The V gene lost 1 base and the J gene lost 2 bases, with 12 bases spanning the gap. The CDR3 spans 16 residues. The CDR3 region has the DNA TGTGCCAGTAGTATAGGAGGGCACATAGGCAATCAGCCCCAGCATTTT. This translates into CASSIGGHIGNQPQHF.

V and J are TRBV19 and TRBJ2-5; D is unresolved. The CDR3 runs to 13 residues. Trimming shortened V by 7 bases and J by 5 bases, and 14 bases separated the two germline ends. The V gene's germline CDR1 is LNHDA and CDR2 SQIVND (reference sequence). This CDR3 reads CASKSGGGETQYF. CDR3 DNA: TGTGCCAGTAAATCTGGCGGTGGGGAGACCCAGTACTTC.

The V gene is TRBV9, the J gene TRBJ2-2; 12 bases fit TRBD2. CDR3 length: 15 amino acids. Trimming at V came to 3 bases and at J to 5 bases, leaving 2 bases not matched to a gene. CDR1 is SGDLS and CDR2 is YYNGEE in the germline V gene. The CDR3: CASSELAGGTGELFF. The CDR3 DNA reads as TGTGCCAGCAGCGAGCTAGCGGGGGGGACCGGGGAGCTGTTTTTT.

The gene calls are TRBV19 and TRBJ1-3; D not resolved. Trimming took off 6 bases at V and 4 bases at J, with 4 bases between the two ends. This CDR3 comprises 11 residues. Germline assignment: CDR1 LNHDA and CDR2 SQIVND (reference sequence). CDR3 loop: CASSAGNTIYF. The CDR3 DNA sequence: TGTGCCAGTAGCGCGGGAAACACCATATATTTT. The whole variable domain, remainder taken from reference TRBV19 and TRBJ1-3, is DGGITQSPKYLFRKEGQNVTLSCEQNLNHDAMYWYRQDPGQGLRLIYYSQIVNDFQKGDIAEGYSVSREKKESFPLTVTSAQKNPTAFYLCASSAGNTIYFGEGSWLTVV.

V and J are TRBV11-3 and TRBJ2-3; 7 bases line up with TRBD2. Germline CDR1 reads SGHNT; CDR2 reads YENEEA. The CDR3 consists of 16 residues. Trimming at V came to 1 base and at J to 0 bases, leaving 4 bases not matched to a gene. The chain's CDR3 is CASSLGGGSSTDTQYF. The CDR3 DNA reads TGTGCCAGCAGCTTAGGCGGGGGTTCTAGCACAGATACGCAGTATTTT.

This rearrangement joins TRBV12-5 to TRBJ2-4, with no clear D. V lost 6 bases and J 3 bases, leaving 12 bases between the germline ends. CDR1 LGHNT and CDR2 FRNRAP come from the germline V gene. This CDR3 has 14 residues. CDR3 residues: CASGKPEVKNIQYF. In nucleotides, the CDR3 is TGTGCTAGTGGAAAGCCCGAAGTCAAAAACATTCAGTACTTC. Looking up the rest from reference TRBV12-5 and TRBJ2-4 gives the full variable domain: DARVTQTPRHKVTEMGQEVTMRCQPILGHNTVFWYRQTMMQGLELLAYFRNRAPLDDSGMPKDRFSAEMPDATLATLKIQPSEPRDSAVYFCASGKPEVKNIQYFGAGTRLSVL.

The rearrangement links TRBV10-2 to TRBJ2-2; perhaps TRBD2 as D (6 bases). Trimming shortened V by 3 bases and J by 0 bases, and 23 bases separated the two germline ends. Germline assignment: CDR1 WSHSY and CDR2 SAAADI. The CDR3 length is 20 residues. CDR3 sequence reads: CASSDLLGIRSGSNTGELFF. CDR3 coding DNA: TGCGCCAGCAGTGATCTATTGGGGATTCGAAGCGGGTCGAACACCGGGGAGCTGTTTTTT.

The chain couples TRBV7-9 to TRBJ1-1; maybe TRBD1 (6 bases). Germline CDR1 and CDR2: SEHNR and FQNEAQ (reference sequence). CDR3 size: 17 residues. V was pared by 3 bases and J by 3 bases, with 20 bases between. CDR3 sequence reads: CASSLEVSEGGYTEAFF. The CDR3 nucleotides are TGTGCCAGCAGCTTGGAGGTGTCCGAAGGGGGTTACACTGAAGCTTTCTTT.

The genes are TRBV5-6 and TRBJ1-2; the D is unclear. V gave up 2 bases and J gave up 5 bases, with 25 bases separating them. Germline CDR1 and CDR2: SGHDT and YYEEEE. The CDR3 runs 18 residues. The CDR3 region is CASSFLDFPVGRGYGYTF. The CDR3 DNA is TGTGCCAGCAGCTTCCTGGACTTCCCGGTTGGACGGGGATATGGCTACACCTTC.

V gene TRBV19 combines with J gene TRBJ2-7, with D uncertain. The V and J ends lost 6 bases and 0 bases respectively, with 9 bases between them. The CDR3 has 13 residues. Germline values: CDR1 LNHDA, CDR2 SQIVND (reference sequence). CDR3 protein: CASSPVRSYEQYF. CDR3 in DNA: TGTGCCAGTAGCCCCGTTCGCTCCTACGAGCAGTACTTC.

The table lists this clone with a count of one. This sequence joins TRBV5-4 and TRBJ1-2, with 7 bases identical to TRBD1. CDR1 and CDR2 (germline): SGHNT, YYREEE (reference sequence). CDR3 length: 14 residues. J lost 7 bases, V lost 2 bases, and 8 bases had no gene match. CDR3 coding DNA: TGTGCCAGCAGCTTCCTCGACAGGGATGGTGGCTACACCTTC. As protein: CASSFLDRDGGYTF.